This record covers a single T cell receptor beta chain. These data belong to a study of T cell changes during pregnancy in multiple sclerosis. Here immunoSEQ multiplex PCR was the method, and the copy in TCRdb shows in-frame clones only, minus some. The repertoire holds almost 50,000 clones, with around 93% as singletons. The CDR3 contains 13 residues. Germline V CDR1 and CDR2: SNHLY, FYNNEI. V lost 7 bases to trimming and J lost 0 bases, with 9 bases between them. The chain employs TRBV2 and TRBJ1-1; no definite D call. The sample consisted of peripheral blood, taken after pregnancy. The sequence was collected from a female donor with multiple sclerosis, enrolled in a pregnancy study. The CDR3 coding sequence is TGTGCCAGCAACGCGGTGTTGAACACTGAAGCTTTCTTT. This sequence encodes CASNAVLNTEAFF.